The source of this T cell receptor beta chain is a study of blood T cell repertoires in COVID-19. Germline V gene sequence: CDR1 KGHSH, CDR2 LQKENI. The CDR3 length is 11 residues. The ends were cut back, 9 bases at V and 7 bases at J, with 11 bases in the middle. Repertoires were generated with immunoSEQ multiplex PCR, while TCRdb's copy carries only in-frame clones and drops some. The sample consists of 390,000 or so clones, around 86% of them appearing once. The sequence was obtained from a woman aged 25 to 45 with active or convalescent COVID-19. Sample: peripheral blood. The chain is built from TRBV18 and TRBJ2-3; weak D call: TRBD2 (6 bases). CDR3 residues: CASSSENTQYF. The DNA for the CDR3 is TGTGCCAGTTCTAGCGAGAATACGCAGTATTTT.